A selection of T cell receptor beta chains follows, all from one sample in a study of blood T cell repertoires in COVID-19. Measured with immunoSEQ multiplex PCR; TCRdb has only the in-frame clones, and not every one. This table has 140,000 to 150,000 clones, roughly 84% appearing once. Sequenced material: peripheral blood. Every receptor here comes from a man in his fifties or sixties with active or convalescent COVID-19. CDR3s include the opening cysteine and the closing phenylalanine or tryptophan. A D gene is named only where the DNA matches it firmly. Some rows mark clone size as missing; the rest say once, few, many or name a class of expanded clone.

abundance | d_gene | j_gene | v_gene | CDR3nt | CDR3aa
. | . | TRBJ2-1 | TRBV5-6 | TGTGCCAGCAGCTTTGTTGGGAGAGGATATAATGAGCAGTTCTTC | CASSFVGRGYNEQFF
. | . | TRBJ1-5 | TRBV27 | TGTGCCAGCATTCACCCTCGACAGGACCGTCAGCCCCAGCATTTT | CASIHPRQDRQPQHF
. | TRBD1 | TRBJ2-3 | TRBV6-2/TRBV6-3 | TGTGCCAGCAGCCCCGGGACAGGGAGGGTAACAGATACGCAGTATTTT | CASSPGTGRVTDTQYF
. | . | TRBJ1-2 | TRBV19 | TGTGCCAGTAGTGAAAATTGGATGGGGAGCGGCTACACCTTC | CASSENWMGSGYTF
. | TRBD1 | TRBJ1-5 | TRBV28 | TGTGCCAGCAGTTTACCGGCAGGGGGAAGTCAGCCCCAGCATTTT | CASSLPAGGSQPQHF
. | TRBD1 | TRBJ1-2 | TRBV18 | TGTGCCAGCTCGACTTCCCCCTGGACAGGGGGCGATGGCTACACCTTC | CASSTSPWTGGDGYTF
. | . | TRBJ1-1 | TRBV27 | TGTGCCAGCAGTTTGCGGGGGTTCTATACTGAAGCTTTCTTT | CASSLRGFYTEAFF
. | TRBD1 | TRBJ2-4 | TRBV30 | TGTGCCTGGAGTGCCGGGACAGGGGGCTTGAACATTCAGTACTTC | CAWSAGTGGLNIQYF
. | . | TRBJ1-3 | TRBV6-6 | TGTGCCAGCAGTTACCTACAGGGCAACTCTGGAAACACCATATATTTT | CASSYLQGNSGNTIYF
. | . | TRBJ1-5 | TRBV12-5 | TGTGCTAGTGGTTTGGTATCAGTGTATAGCAATCAGCCCCAGCATTTT | CASGLVSVYSNQPQHF
. | . | TRBJ2-5 | TRBV24-1 | TGTGCCACCTCGGACGGGGATTACCAAGAGACCCAGTACTTC | CATSDGDYQETQYF
few | TRBD1 | TRBJ2-3 | TRBV10-1 | TGCGCCAGCAGTGAATTACAGGGGGCAGATACGCAGTATTTT | CASSELQGADTQYF
few | . | TRBJ1-3 | TRBV7-2 | TGTGCCAGCAGCTTAGTCAGCGGCTCTGGAAACACCATATATTTT | CASSLVSGSGNTIYF
few | . | TRBJ1-2 | TRBV7-9 | TGTGCCAGCAGCCCTGAAGGAGACTATGGCTACACCTTC | CASSPEGDYGYTF
. | . | TRBJ1-6 | TRBV3-1/TRBV3-2 | TGTGCCAGCAGCCGCCCTCAAAGTAGCTCCTATAATTCACCCCTCCACTTT | CASSRPQSSSYNSPLHF
. | . | TRBJ2-3 | TRBV27 | TGTGCCAGCAGTTTTATCAGGAGGACAGATACGCAGTATTTT | CASSFIRRTDTQYF
. | . | TRBJ2-4 | TRBV6-5 | TGTGCCAGCAGTTACTCCTACAGGATGGCCAAAAACATTCAGTACTTC | CASSYSYRMAKNIQYF
. | . | TRBJ1-5 | TRBV7-9 | TGTGCCAGCAGCGACACTTATAGCAATCAGCCCCAGCATTTT | CASSDTYSNQPQHF
. | . | TRBJ1-5 | TRBV9 | TGTGCCAGCAGCGGCCACTTTAGCAATCAGCCCCAGCATTTT | CASSGHFSNQPQHF
. | TRBD2 | TRBJ2-1 | TRBV18 | TGTGCCAGCTCACCACCCGCGCTAGCGGGAGGGTCCTACAATGAGCAGTTCTTC | CASSPPALAGGSYNEQFF
. | . | TRBJ1-1 | TRBV5-1 | TGCGCCAGCAGCTTGGTGGGGGGGCCGGGGAGCACTGAAGCTTTCTTT | CASSLVGGPGSTEAFF
. | TRBD2 | TRBJ2-3 | TRBV6-1 | TGTGCCAGCAGGGGAACTAGCGGGAGGTCGGATACGCAGTATTTT | CASRGTSGRSDTQYF
. | TRBD2 | TRBJ2-1 | TRBV5-4 | TGTGCCAGCAGCCCTTCTAGCGGGGGGTTTCCTTCCTACAATGAGCAGTTCTTC | CASSPSSGGFPSYNEQFF
. | TRBD1 | TRBJ1-5 | TRBV27 | TGTGCCAGCAGTTTGGGGACAGGAGTTAGCAATCAGCCCCAGCATTTT | CASSLGTGVSNQPQHF
. | TRBD1 | TRBJ1-2 | TRBV19 | TGTGCCAGTAGTACGGACAGGGGGCCTAACTATGGCTACACCTTC | CASSTDRGPNYGYTF
. | . | TRBJ1-5 | TRBV19 | TGTGCCAGTAGTATAGGATGGGACACACCATCGCCCCAGCATTTT | CASSIGWDTPSPQHF
many | TRBD1 | TRBJ1-5 | TRBV19 | TGTGCCAGTAGTATCGGGACAGGCCATTTTCAGCCCCAGCATTTT | CASSIGTGHFQPQHF
. | . | TRBJ1-6 | TRBV6-6 | TGTGCCAGCAGTCAGACAGAAAATAATTCACCCCTCCACTTT | CASSQTENNSPLHF
few | . | TRBJ1-6 | TRBV24-1 | TGTGCCACCAGCCAAGCGGGGCCTAATTCACCCCTCCACTTT | CATSQAGPNSPLHF